This T cell receptor beta chain was documented in a study of CD8+CD57+ T cells in acquired aplastic anemia. Study overall: There were about 10.8 million reads, on average, for CD4+ cells from healthy donors.

CDR1 is MGHRA and CDR2 is YSYEKL in the germline V gene. Trimming at V came to 1 base and at J to 2 bases, leaving 3 bases not matched to a gene. The CDR3 consists of 16 residues. Study results and caveats: Sharing between patients and controls was observed for around 27 CD8+ CDR3 sequences. CD8+ Simpson's diversity showed no significant patient-control difference.

The TCR beta profiling, which covered VDJ combination and CDR3 sequence, was carried out using genomic DNA as the template. TCRdb independently ran MiXCR on the reads; one entry per CDR3 protein. The sample lists around 180,000 distinct CDR3 sequences, about 64% occurring once. Concerning this clonotype itself: Antigen unknown.

This sequence joins TRBV4-1 and TRBJ2-3, with TRBD2 identical over 10 bases. The material sequenced was sorted CD4+, CD8+, or CD8+CD57+ T cells (not recorded which) from PBMCs. The sequence came from a human donor in good health. The CDR3 protein is CASSQGTSGYTDTQYF. The CDR3 DNA sequence: TGCGCCAGCAGCCAAGGGACTAGCGGCTACACAGATACGCAGTATTTT.